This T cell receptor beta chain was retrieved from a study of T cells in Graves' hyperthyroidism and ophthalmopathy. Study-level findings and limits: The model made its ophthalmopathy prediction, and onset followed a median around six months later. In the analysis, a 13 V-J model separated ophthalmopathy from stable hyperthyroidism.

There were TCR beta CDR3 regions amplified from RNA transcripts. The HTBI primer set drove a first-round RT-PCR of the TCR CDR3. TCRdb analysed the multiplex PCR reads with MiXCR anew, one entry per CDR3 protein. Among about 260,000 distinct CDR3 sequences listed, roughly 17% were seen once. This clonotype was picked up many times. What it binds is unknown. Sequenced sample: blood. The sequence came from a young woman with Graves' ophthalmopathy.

The CDR3 nucleotides are TGCAGTGCTAGAAACCAGGGGAACAACGAGCAGTACTTC. Encoded protein: CSARNQGNNEQYF. This sequence joins TRBV20-1 and TRBJ2-7, with D possibly matching TRBD1 (6 bases). Germline loops: CDR1 DFQATT, CDR2 SNEGSKA (reference sequence). CDR3 size: 13 residues. V gave up 2 bases and J gave up 5 bases, with 13 bases separating them.